This record concerns one T cell receptor beta chain sequence. The antigen remains unidentified. The data belong to a study of shared clonotypes between healthy human individuals. Overall study results and limits: Non-shared clonotypes showed lower generation probabilities than clonotypes common to all four donors.

This CDR3 is built from 13 residues. The germline V gene encodes CDR1 MNHEY and CDR2 SMNVEV (reference sequence). Trimming shortened V by 6 bases and J by 7 bases, and 15 bases separated the two germline ends. Some clones are missing from TCRdb's copy, which holds only in-frame ones; the method was immunoSEQ multiplex PCR. Of about 2.3 million clones in the sample, around 92% were seen once. Sequencing used naive CD4+ T cells from PBMCs. Stated subset: CD45RA+ positively selected. V usage is TRBV27 and J usage is TRBJ1-1; D not certain. This receptor was identified in a man between 18 and 35 years old in good health. Some clones in this sample may be carry-over from other donors' samples. The DNA for the CDR3 is TGTGCCAGCAGGTCCAGGATCGAGGGTGAAGCTTTCTTT. This translates into CASRSRIEGEAFF.